This record looks at one T cell receptor beta chain sequence and its context. The antigen remains undetermined. CD8+CD57+ cell expansion, shown by flow cytometry, had occurred in the patients selected for sequencing. Patients, without exception, had severe acquired aplastic anemia. None of the patients had been given any therapy when their blood was sampled. The TCR beta profiling, which covered VDJ combination and CDR3 sequence, was carried out using genomic DNA as the template. TCRdb called the reads again in MiXCR, with one record for every CDR3 protein. This sample carries some 170,000 distinct CDR3 sequences, around 50% of them seen once, and the ten largest clones take 0.85% to 1.2%. The data are from a study of CD8+CD57+ T cells in acquired aplastic anemia. Looking at the study overall: The mean DNA yield obtained from sorted CD4+ and CD8+ cells came to approximately 3 ug. General study results and limits: Significance was not reached for CD8+ Simpson's diversity between patients and controls.

The V and J ends lost 5 bases and 8 bases respectively, with 12 bases between them. Germline CDR1 and CDR2: SGHVS and FNYEAQ. The CDR3 totals 12 residues. The receptor was isolated from a human donor with aplastic anemia. Sequencing was carried out using sorted CD4+, CD8+, or CD8+CD57+ T cells (not recorded which) from PBMCs. J is TRBJ1-2 and V is TRBV7-6; D perhaps matches TRBD1 (6 bases). CDR3 amino acids: CASSHGGRGYTF. The CDR3 DNA follows: TGTGCCAGCAGCCACGGGGGGCGGGGCTACACCTTC.